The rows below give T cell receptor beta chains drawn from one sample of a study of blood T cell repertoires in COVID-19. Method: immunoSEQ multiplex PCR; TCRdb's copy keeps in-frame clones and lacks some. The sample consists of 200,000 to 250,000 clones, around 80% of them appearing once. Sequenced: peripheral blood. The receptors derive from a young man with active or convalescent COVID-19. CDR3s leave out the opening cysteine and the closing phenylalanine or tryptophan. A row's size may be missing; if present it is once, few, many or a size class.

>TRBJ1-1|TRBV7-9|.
ASSPWASNTEAF
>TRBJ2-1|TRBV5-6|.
ASSWPPGQVAVGEQF
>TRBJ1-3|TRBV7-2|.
ASSVTESSGNTIY
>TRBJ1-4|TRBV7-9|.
ASSVDKRGRGEKLF
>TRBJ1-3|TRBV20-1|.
SAFKNTIY
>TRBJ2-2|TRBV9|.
ASSPTTGTTTGELF
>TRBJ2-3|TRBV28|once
ASSLGGQGNDAQY
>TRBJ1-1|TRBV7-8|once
ASSSQGIMNTEAF
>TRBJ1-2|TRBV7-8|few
ASSLKGTGGSYT
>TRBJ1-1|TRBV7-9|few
ASLFQGNTEAF
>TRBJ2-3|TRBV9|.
ASSVRADTQY
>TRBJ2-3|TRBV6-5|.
ASKATFASTDTQY
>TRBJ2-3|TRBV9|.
ASSVTGAIDTQY
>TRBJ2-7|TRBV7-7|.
ASSYGTGPSYEQY
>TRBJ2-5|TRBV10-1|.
ASLTLPRLQGSFETQY
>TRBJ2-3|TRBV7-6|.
ASSFRTRTPPDTQY
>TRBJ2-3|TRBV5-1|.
ASSSLAGNTDTQY
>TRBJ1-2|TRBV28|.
ASIPEGGPIYGYT
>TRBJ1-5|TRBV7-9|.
ASSFNSNQPQH
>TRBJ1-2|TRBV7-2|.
ASSFREGDGYT
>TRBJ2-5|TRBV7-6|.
ASSLGPQETQY
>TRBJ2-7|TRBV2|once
ASKGAGQRAYEQY
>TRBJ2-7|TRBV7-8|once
ASSSRSEPGYEQY
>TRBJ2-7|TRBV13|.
ASSHGSSYEQY
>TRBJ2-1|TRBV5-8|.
ASRPRLAGNEQF
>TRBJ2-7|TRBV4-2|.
ASSQEGTASGDEQY
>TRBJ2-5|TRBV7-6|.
ASRADRVQETQY
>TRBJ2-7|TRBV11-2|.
ASSSHRGRDNEQY
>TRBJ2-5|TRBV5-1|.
ASSLQFPGETQY
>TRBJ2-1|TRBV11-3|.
ASSRESGYNEQF
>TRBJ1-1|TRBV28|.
ASSLRQGRGNTEAF
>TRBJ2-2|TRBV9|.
ASDPQGTRGELF
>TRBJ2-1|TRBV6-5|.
ASRSGRFSYNEQF
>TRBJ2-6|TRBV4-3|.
ASSPQGDSGANVLT
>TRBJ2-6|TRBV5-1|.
ASSFGGSSGANVLT
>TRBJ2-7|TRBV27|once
ASSLSHQRDRGSEQY
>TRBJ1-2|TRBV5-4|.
ASSLGDPGLYT
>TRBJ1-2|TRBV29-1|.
SVRSANYGYT
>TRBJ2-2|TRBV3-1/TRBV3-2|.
ASSQDWEDTISGAEGSTGELF